The 6 T cell receptor beta chains below all came from one sample that was sequenced in a study of beta chain features in type 1 diabetes (dated by TCRdb to 2016 to 2019). Libraries came from the immunoSEQ multiplex PCR assay. All of the isolated RNA was reverse transcribed with the High Capacity cDNA Reverse Transcription Kit, so expressed TCRB transcripts were sequenced. This is the immuneACCESS table as TCRdb keeps it, with only in-frame sequences that have V and J called. A part of the clones is gone; compared with another copy, unresolved V genes explain less than half, and the rest is unexplained. Recorded for this sample are 300,000 to 400,000 clones; roughly 9.8% of them occurred a single time. The ten biggest clones cover 0.45% to 0.65% of the sample. What these receptors recognize is not known. Study-wide conclusions, independent of this receptor: In all four CD4+ subsets, TCRB CDR3 length was moderately but significantly shorter in type 1 diabetes patients.

The sequencing input was central memory CD4+ T cells from blood. These receptors were collected from a man under 40 with type 1 diabetes.

The chain employs TRBV27 and TRBJ1-1; the D gene is possibly TRBD1 (5 bases). CDR1 is MNHEY, CDR2 SMNVEV, per germline (reference sequence). The CDR3 has 18 residues. Trimming pared 2 bases from V and 0 bases from J, leaving 19 bases between. In DNA, the CDR3 is TGTGCCAGCAGTTTACGAACTGTAAGGGGATCCATGAACACTGAAGCTTTCTTT. This codes for CASSLRTVRGSMNTEAFF.

This clone was picked up a small number of times. The chain joins TRBV2 to TRBJ1-2, with 11 bases that match TRBD1. The CDR3 runs to 14 residues. CDR1 and CDR2 from the germline V gene are SNHLY and FYNNEI. With 6 bases clipped from V and 4 bases from J, the junction kept 4 bases outside the gene matches. The chain's CDR3 is CASRGQGGGYGYTF. In DNA form, the CDR3 reads TGTGCCAGCAGGGGACAGGGGGGCGGCTATGGCTACACCTTC.

The chain recombines TRBV7-2 with TRBJ2-3; no reliable D call. The CDR3 sequence is 14 residues long. Trimming shortened V by 1 base and J by 2 bases, and 7 bases separated the two germline ends. Germline V gene lookup returns CDR1 SGHTA and CDR2 FQGNSA. The CDR3 protein is CASSLGGPTDTQYF. CDR3 DNA: TGTGCCAGCAGCTTAGGCGGCCCCACAGATACGCAGTATTTT.

In its sample, this clone was seen many times. The CDR3 DNA is TGTGCCAGCAGTTTAGGCCAAGATACGCAGTATTTT. This encodes CASSLGQDTQYF. This chain joins TRBV27 and TRBJ2-3; no clear D gene. The CDR3 consists of 12 residues. Trimming removed 2 bases at V and 5 bases at J, with 5 bases between. In germline, CDR1 is MNHEY, CDR2 SMNVEV (reference sequence).

This clone was seen a few times. V gene TRBV6-5 combines with J gene TRBJ2-5; tentative D call: TRBD1 (6 bases). Germline CDR1 is MNHEY and CDR2 is SVGAGI. V gave up 6 bases and J gave up 3 bases, with 17 bases separating them. This CDR3 has 15 amino acids. CDR3 DNA sequence: TGTGCCAGCAGGGTACGGGACACAAGAGAAGAGACCCAGTACTTC. Its translation: CASRVRDTREETQYF.

This clone was counted at least ten times. DNA for the CDR3: TGTGCCAGCTCACCTGACACAGGGTGGACAGATACGCAGTATTTT. Encoded protein: CASSPDTGWTDTQYF. This sequence joins TRBV18 and TRBJ2-3, with D perhaps TRBD1 (6 bases). This CDR3 region has 15 residues. From germline, CDR1 is KGHSH and CDR2 LQKENI. The V and J ends lost 3 bases and 3 bases respectively, with 13 bases between them.